The clone carrying this T cell receptor beta chain was counted at least ten times. Its antigen remains unknown. It was uncontrolled infection, other autoimmune disease, pregnancy or lactation that excluded patients. PBMCs were collected from an approximately 10 ml volume of fresh peripheral blood. The sample originates from a study of T cells in Graves' hyperthyroidism and ophthalmopathy. Study-level points and caveats: Researchers report that a 13 V-J model separated ophthalmopathy from stable hyperthyroidism. The model identified upcoming ophthalmopathy a median roughly 6.5 months ahead of onset.

RNA transcripts gave rise to amplified TCR beta CDR3 regions. The TCR CDR3 was amplified in a first-round RT-PCR using the HTBI primer set. TCRdb processed the multiplex PCR reads anew with MiXCR; each CDR3 protein has one entry. The table records 250,000 or so distinct CDR3 sequences, roughly 15% of them present only once. Germline loops: CDR1 SGHRS, CDR2 YFSETQ. CDR3 size: 16 residues. Deletions cut 1 base from V and 0 bases from J, with 13 bases between. This sequence joins TRBV5-1 and TRBJ1-1, with TRBD1 as a possible D gene (6 bases). The origin of this receptor is a woman in her late teens or twenties with Graves' ophthalmopathy. Sequenced material: blood. The CDR3 sequence is CASSLSGHLMNTEAFF. The DNA for the CDR3 is TGCGCCAGCAGCTTGTCGGGACACCTCATGAACACTGAAGCTTTCTTT.